This passage covers 3 T cell receptor beta chains from one sample sequenced in a study of blood T cell repertoires in COVID-19. The method was immunoSEQ multiplex PCR; TCRdb's version includes in-frame clones alone and lacks a portion of them. Here the sample spans around 370,000 clones, 85% to 90% being singletons. The source material was PBMCs or T cells enriched from blood (not recorded which). The receptors come from a woman between 18 and 29 years old who had recovered from COVID-19.

This sequence joins TRBV2 and TRBJ2-3, with a weak D call TRBD1 (6 bases). The V gene lost 4 bases and the J gene lost 3 bases, with 8 bases spanning the gap. This CDR3 region has 13 residues. The V gene's germline CDR1 is SNHLY and CDR2 FYNNEI. CDR3 sequence: CASSGGLTDTQYF. The CDR3 nucleotides are TGTGCCAGCAGTGGGGGGCTTACAGATACGCAGTATTTT.

The chain links TRBV9 to TRBJ1-2; D not certain. Germline V CDR1 and CDR2: SGDLS, YYNGEE. Trimming pared 5 bases from V and 4 bases from J, leaving 12 bases between. This CDR3 comprises 13 residues. The CDR3 here is CASRGLFSYGYTF. The CDR3 coding sequence is TGTGCCAGCAGGGGCCTGTTTAGCTATGGCTACACCTTC.

On this clone: A junction end diverges from the germline sequence, so it may reflect a read error. The chain is built from TRBV7-7 and TRBJ2-5; 10 bases fit TRBD2. The CDR3 is made up of 15 amino acids. CDR1 and CDR2 from the germline V gene are SSHAT and FNYEAQ (reference sequence). The CDR3: CASSPVGLAEETQYF. In DNA, the CDR3 is TGTGCTAGCAGCCCCGTAGGACTAGCGGAAGAGACCCAGTACTTC. Together with reference TRBV7-7 and TRBJ2-5, the CDR3 gives the full variable domain: GAGVSQSPRYKVTKRGQDVTLRCDPISSHATLYWYQQALGQGPEFLTYFNYEAQPDKSGLPSDRFSAERPEGSISTLTIQRTEQRDSAMYRCASSPVGLAEETQYFGPGTRLLVL.